This passage covers 25 T cell receptor beta chains from one sample sequenced in a study of T cells in Graves' hyperthyroidism and ophthalmopathy. Amplification of TCR beta CDR3 regions used RNA as the template. First-round RT-PCR with HTBI primers amplified the TCR CDR3 region. One entry per CDR3 protein results from TCRdb running MiXCR on the multiplex PCR reads. The table includes 300,000 to 400,000 distinct CDR3 sequences, around 20% detected once. The sample comprised blood. These receptors were obtained from a woman in her forties or fifties with Graves' hyperthyroidism.

This clonotype was detected many times. The chain combines TRBV28 with TRBJ1-1, with D unclear. The V end lost 11 bases, the J end lost 0 bases, and 7 bases lay between the germline ends. Germline CDR1 MDHEN, CDR2 SYDVKM. The CDR3 has 11 amino acids. The CDR3 sequence: CASRMNTEAFF. CDR3 nucleotides: TGTGCCTCAAGGATGAACACTGAAGCTTTCTTT.

The V gene is TRBV4-1, the J gene TRBJ2-5; tentatively, D is TRBD1 (6 bases). Deletions cut 4 bases from V and 5 bases from J, with 17 bases between. Per germline, CDR1 MGHRA and CDR2 YSYEKL. This CDR3 comprises 15 residues. The CDR3 DNA sequence: TGCGCCAGCAGCCGTCTACAGGGAGATCGGGAGACCCAGTACTTC. It encodes CASSRLQGDRETQYF.

V gene TRBV7-2 combines with J gene TRBJ2-1; D might be TRBD1 or TRBD2, each matching 6 bases. The CDR3 covers 15 residues. CDR1 and CDR2 from the germline V gene are SGHTA and FQGNSA. The V end was cut by 4 bases, the J end by 4 bases, with 14 bases between. CDR3 DNA: TGTGCCAGCAGCTCTGACGGGGGCGGATACAATGAGCAGTTCTTC. It yields the protein CASSSDGGGYNEQFF.

In the case of this clonotype: One base away lies a much larger clone, so this may be a sequencing read error. The rearrangement links TRBV10-3 to TRBJ1-2, with D possibly being TRBD1 (6 bases). Germline lookup yields CDR1 ENHRY and CDR2 SYGVKD. The V gene lost 4 bases and the J gene lost 4 bases, with 16 bases spanning the gap. The CDR3 sequence is 15 residues long. The CDR3 DNA sequence: TGTGCCATCAGTGTGTCTTGGGGGGGCAGCTATGGCTACACCTTC. Translation gives CAISVSWGGSYGYTF.

This clonotype occurred many times. The V and J genes are TRBV5-1 and TRBJ2-7; a weak D match, TRBD2 (6 bases). The CDR3 spans 13 residues. Per the germline V gene, CDR1 is SGHRS and CDR2 is YFSETQ. V was trimmed by 0 bases and J by 8 bases, leaving 12 bases between them. The CDR3 region is CASSLGTIAKQYF. The CDR3 bases are TGCGCCAGCAGCTTGGGGACTATCGCCAAGCAGTACTTC.

Note on this clonotype: A read error may be the cause here, since a much bigger clone is one base away. The V and J genes are TRBV7-9 and TRBJ2-5, with 11 bases lining up with TRBD2. The germline gives CDR1 SEHNR, CDR2 FQNEAQ (reference sequence). This CDR3 contains 15 residues. The CDR3 DNA reads as TGTGCCAGCAGTCGTAGCGGGAGGGCCACGGAGACCCAGCACTTC. It specifies CASSRSGRATETQHF. Complete variable domain (other parts from reference TRBV7-9 and TRBJ2-5): DTGVSQNPRHKITKRGQNVTFRCDPISEHNRLYWYRQTLGQGPEFLTYFQNEAQLEKSRLLSDRFSAERPKGSFSTLEIQRTEQGDSAMYLCASSRSGRATETQHFGPGTRLLVL.

There are many counts of this clonotype. The chain has TRBV30 and TRBJ1-6, with 9 nucleotides matching TRBD1. Per the germline V gene, CDR1 is GTSNPN and CDR2 is SVGIG (reference sequence). CDR3 length: 16 residues. J was trimmed by 9 bases and V by 0 bases; bases with no gene match: 9. CDR3 sequence reads: CAWSVPNRGRTSPLHF. In DNA, the CDR3 is TGTGCCTGGAGTGTACCCAACAGGGGGCGGACTTCACCCCTCCACTTT.

There are many counts of this clonotype. V gene TRBV6-1 combines with J gene TRBJ2-7, with 7 bases fitting TRBD1. V was clipped by 7 bases and J by 4 bases; unmatched bases: 10. CDR1 and CDR2 from the germline V gene are MNHNS and SASEGT. The CDR3 is 14 residues long. The CDR3 here is CASKPDRVSYEQYF. Written as DNA, the CDR3 is TGTGCCAGCAAGCCCGACAGGGTCTCTTACGAGCAGTACTTC.

This chain connects TRBV6-2 or TRBV6-3 to TRBJ1-1, with unresolved D. Germline V CDR1 and CDR2: MNHEY, SVGEGT. This CDR3 region has 12 residues. Trimming cost V 7 bases and J 1 base, with 7 bases left between them. This CDR3 is CASIDPNTEAFF. The CDR3 DNA reads as TGTGCCAGCATCGACCCGAACACTGAAGCTTTCTTT.

The rearrangement links TRBV12-3 or TRBV12-4 to TRBJ2-1; 14 bases line up with TRBD2. The ends lost 7 bases at V and 8 bases at J; junction bases unmatched: 4. The CDR3 totals 14 residues. The CDR3 loop is CASTLTSGGDEQFF. The CDR3 bases are TGTGCCAGCACCTTGACTAGCGGGGGGGATGAGCAGTTCTTC.

This chain joins TRBV18 and TRBJ2-3; TRBD2 matches at 12 bases. The V gene end was trimmed by 4 bases and the J gene end by 1 base; junction bases not matched to a gene: 12. There are 19 residues in the CDR3. The germline CDR1 and CDR2 sequences are KGHSH and LQKENI. This CDR3 is CASSRKTSGRTQGTDTQYF. CDR3 coding DNA: TGTGCCAGCTCACGCAAGACTAGCGGGAGAACCCAGGGCACAGATACGCAGTATTTT.

This clonotype was recorded many times. The chain links TRBV6-6 to TRBJ1-2; tentative D call: TRBD1 (5 bases). The germline V gene has CDR1 MNHNY and CDR2 SVGAGI (reference sequence). Trimming left V 0 bases short and J 3 bases short, with 5 bases between. CDR3 length equals 13 residues. The chain's CDR3 is CASSYSGDYGYTF. The DNA of the CDR3 is TGTGCCAGCAGTTACTCAGGGGACTATGGCTACACCTTC.

This clonotype was detected ten times or more. The V call is TRBV6-5, the J call TRBJ2-3, with D perhaps given as TRBD1 or TRBD2 (6 bases each). The CDR3 is 16 amino acids. Per germline, CDR1 MNHEY and CDR2 SVGAGI. Trimming cost V 2 bases and J 4 bases, with 16 bases left between them. The CDR3 DNA is TGTGCCAGCAGTTACCCGCTAGAGGGGGGCTCAGATACGCAGTATTTT. It codes for CASSYPLEGGSDTQYF.

At least ten counts were recorded for this clonotype. The CDR3 loop reads CASGGGLLQIGDTQYF. For the CDR3, the DNA is TGTGCCAGCGGCGGGGGGCTTCTACAGATCGGAGATACGCAGTATTTT. This chain connects TRBV9 to TRBJ2-3; TRBD2 matches 8 bases. CDR1 and CDR2 from the germline V gene are SGDLS and YYNGEE. The CDR3 has 16 residues. The J segment lost 5 bases and the V segment lost 7 bases, leaving 15 bases of the junction unmatched.

This chain connects TRBV19 to TRBJ1-2; D gene ambiguous. This CDR3 region has 14 residues. Deletions cut 0 bases from V and 4 bases from J, with 9 bases between. Germline V lookup: CDR1 LNHDA, CDR2 SQIVND (reference sequence). CDR3: CASSIDPVVYGYTF. The CDR3 region has the DNA TGTGCCAGTAGTATAGATCCTGTAGTCTATGGCTACACCTTC.

This clonotype was recorded at least ten times. The chain combines TRBV27 with TRBJ2-7; D is possibly TRBD2 (5 bases). Germline V gene data show CDR1 as MNHEY and CDR2 as SMNVEV (reference sequence). V lost 3 bases, J lost 3 bases, and 12 bases lay in between. The CDR3 covers 14 residues. The DNA of the CDR3 is TGTGCCAGCAGTTTCTCCGGGATGATCTACGAGCAGTACTTC. It is translated as CASSFSGMIYEQYF.

This chain connects TRBV20-1 to TRBJ2-6; D remains unclear. This CDR3 spans 15 amino acids. The V gene lost 4 bases and the J gene lost 0 bases, with 10 bases spanning the gap. Germline V gene sequence: CDR1 DFQATT, CDR2 SNEGSKA (reference sequence). The CDR3 here is CSAILVSSGANVLTF. Written as DNA, the CDR3 is TGCAGTGCTATTTTGGTTAGCTCTGGGGCCAACGTCCTGACTTTC.

This clonotype was found once. The rearrangement joins TRBV14 to TRBJ2-3; D is unresolved. Germline CDR1 reads SGHDN; CDR2 reads FVKESK. With 4 bases removed from V and 0 bases from J, the gap between germline ends came to 11 bases. The CDR3 runs to 15 residues. In DNA, the CDR3 is TGTGCCAGCAGCCTAGAATTCTTTAGCACAGATACGCAGTATTTT. This codes for CASSLEFFSTDTQYF.

To note about this clonotype: A clone one base away is much larger, so this may be a read error. This chain links TRBV5-6 with TRBJ1-4, with a possible D match to TRBD1 (6 bases). The germline V gene has CDR1 SGHDT and CDR2 YYEEEE. This CDR3 comprises 14 residues. CDR3 residues: CASSSGTYNERLFF. In DNA, the CDR3 is TGTGCCAGCAGCTCCGGGACATATAATGAAAGACTGTTTTTT.

This clonotype was observed at least ten times. This chain uses TRBV29-1 with TRBJ2-7, with TRBD1 as a possible D gene (5 bases). Trimming removed 4 bases at V and 4 bases at J, with 8 bases between. This CDR3 spans 11 amino acids. Germline CDR1 SQVTM, CDR2 ANQGSEA. This CDR3 reads CSVGRQYEQYF. As DNA, the CDR3 is TGCAGCGTTGGGCGACAGTACGAGCAGTACTTC.

This clonotype has a count of ten or more. The chain recombines TRBV2 with TRBJ2-6; TRBD1 agrees at 8 bases. This CDR3 contains 15 residues. Germline loops: CDR1 SNHLY, CDR2 FYNNEI. The junction had 3 bases not matched to a gene; V was cut back by 6 bases and J by 2 bases. The CDR3 DNA follows: TGTGCCAGCAGGGGGGGACAGGCTGGGGCCAACGTCCTGACTTTC. It specifies CASRGGQAGANVLTF.

This clonotype was recorded a few times. This chain connects TRBV4-1 to TRBJ1-2, with a possible D match to TRBD1 (6 bases). The V gene lost 0 bases and the J gene lost 8 bases, with 13 bases spanning the gap. The germline V gene encodes CDR1 MGHRA and CDR2 YSYEKL. The CDR3 has 14 amino acids. In nucleotides, the CDR3 is TGCGCCAGCAGCCAAGAGGGGGGGCCAGGGGGCTACACCTTC. Amino acid sequence: CASSQEGGPGGYTF.

Ten or more counts support this clonotype. This chain links TRBV19 with TRBJ2-1; 7 bases fit TRBD1. Per the germline V gene, CDR1 is LNHDA and CDR2 is SQIVND (reference sequence). This CDR3 has 15 amino acids. Losses at the gene ends were 6 bases for V and 7 bases for J; bases not matched to a gene: 12. CDR3 protein: CASSAILRDRNEQFF. CDR3 bases: TGTGCCAGTAGCGCCATCCTCCGGGACAGAAATGAGCAGTTCTTC.

The genes are TRBV5-1 and TRBJ1-6; the match to TRBD1 covers 8 bases. With 5 bases clipped from V and 7 bases from J, the junction kept 11 bases outside the gene matches. Germline V gives CDR1 SGHRS, CDR2 YFSETQ. The CDR3 covers 16 residues. The CDR3 here is CASRSDGTGGNSPLHF. The CDR3 coding sequence is TGCGCCAGCAGATCTGATGGGACAGGCGGGAATTCACCCCTCCACTTT.

The gene calls are TRBV11-3 and TRBJ1-4, with 7 bases matching TRBD1. Germline assignment: CDR1 SGHNT and CDR2 YENEEA. With V trimmed by 5 bases and J by 1 base, 7 bases remained unmatched. The CDR3 totals 16 residues. The CDR3 DNA sequence: TGTGCCAGCAGCCTGACAGGGAAGAGAACTAATGAAAAACTGTTTTTT. The encoded protein is CASSLTGKRTNEKLFF.